This is a list of T cell receptor beta chains from one sample in a study of T cell responses to AZD1222 COVID-19 vaccine. Sequencing was performed with immunoSEQ multiplex PCR; in TCRdb, only in-frame clones are kept and a portion is missing. Here the sample spans some 100,000 clones, 90% being singletons. The material was peripheral blood, obtained on day 0 of AZD1222 vaccination. These receptors all come from an adult in good health. The CDR3 runs from the conserved cysteine through the conserved F or W. The D gene is left open where the match is weak. Not all rows give a size; the values are once, few, many and, for expanded clones, a class.

abundance	v_gene	d_gene	j_gene	CDR3aa	CDR3nt
-	TRBV28	-	TRBJ1-1	CASRPRLNTEAFF	TGTGCCAGCAGACCCCGGTTGAACACTGAAGCTTTCTTT
-	TRBV5-4	TRBD2	TRBJ2-7	CASSLGLAGGGEQYF	TGTGCCAGCAGCTTGGGGCTAGCGGGGGGAGGCGAGCAGTACTTC
-	TRBV29-1	TRBD2	TRBJ2-1	CSVETAETSGISYNEQFF	TGCAGCGTTGAAACAGCGGAGACTAGCGGGATCTCCTACAATGAGCAGTTCTTC
-	TRBV19	-	TRBJ2-7	CASSMMGAADEQYF	TGTGCCAGTAGTATGATGGGGGCGGCAGACGAGCAGTACTTC
-	TRBV9	TRBD1	TRBJ2-1	CASSVLGQGAVDEQFF	TGTGCCAGCAGCGTATTAGGACAGGGGGCCGTGGATGAGCAGTTCTTC
few	TRBV5-1	-	TRBJ2-7	CASSLGREIYEQYF	TGCGCCAGCAGCTTGGGCAGGGAGATCTACGAGCAGTACTTC
-	TRBV7-9	-	TRBJ1-3	CASSSRQEGGNTIYF	TGTGCCAGCAGCTCGCGACAGGAGGGTGGAAACACCATATATTTT
-	TRBV9	-	TRBJ2-2	CASSGGGPNTGELFF	TGTGCCAGCAGCGGAGGGGGGCCCAACACCGGGGAGCTGTTTTTT
-	TRBV10-3	-	TRBJ1-6	CAISDIEGEYSPLHF	TGTGCCATCAGTGATATTGAGGGGGAATATTCACCCCTCCACTTT
-	TRBV5-5	-	TRBJ1-2	CASSPNPSYGYTF	TGTGCCAGCAGCCCTAATCCAAGTTATGGCTACACCTTC
-	TRBV2	TRBD1	TRBJ1-1	CASSLDRPEAFF	TGTGCCAGCAGCCTGGACAGGCCTGAAGCTTTCTTT